This T cell receptor (beta chain) comes out of a study of cytomegalovirus exposure and HLA in healthy donors (dated by TCRdb to about 2017). In terms of the full investigation: According to an earlier analysis of 587 of the donors, some 180 million T cells yielded over 100 million unique TCR beta sequences and 250 to 350 Gb of sequence data. An early release that covered some 640 HLA-typed donors contained about 300 gigabases of sequencing data and about 93 million unique TCR sequences. The genetic ancestry cluster associated with self-reported Caucasian donors included 80% to 90% of the 398 genotyped donors. The study aimed to test whether signatures of past pathogen exposure could be identified by cataloging public T cell receptors. The T cell repertoires of 666 subjects were profiled by immunosequencing and related to cytomegalovirus serostatus. Along with the roughly 710-subject first cohort, a separate validation cohort of 120 different subjects was used. The study combined high-throughput TCR immunosequencing, statistical association of individual TCRs with disease status, and machine learning to predict cytomegalovirus infection status. A later analysis re-examined previously published TCR beta repertoires from 600 to 700 donors and added high-resolution HLA genotyping to investigate patterns of TCR occurrence. The later analysis used no new phenotypic data to find candidate immune exposures, relying instead on TCR beta sequences and their occurrence across donors. An earlier analysis of 587 of the donors used high-throughput TCR beta sequencing to judge whether each TCR beta V gene segment behaved as functional or pseudogenic. Donor age, sex, ethnicity and CMV serostatus were compiled alongside the repertoire data. A later genetic analysis used genome-wide SNP genotypes for about 65% of the roughly 700 donors, treating that subset as a discovery cohort. Every discovery cohort repertoire had been produced on one sequencing platform. Both class I and class II loci were covered by HLA typing, at four-digit resolution. Typing coverage varied by locus: roughly 629-640 donors for A, B, C, DRB1 and DQB1; roughly 560 for DQA1; over 600 for DPA1; approximately 490 for DPB1. Because of strong linkage in the cohort, four or five DR-DQ haplotypes were treated as single units for association and clustering. Among some 400 genotyped donors of the cohort, an average of about 240,000 unique TCR beta nucleotide sequences were sequenced per donor, roughly 20% of them non-productive.

The cohort consisted of 650 to 850 healthy bone marrow donors. All cohort members were sampled while nominally healthy, although unrecorded immune exposures were likely present. The donor tested CMV seronegative, placing the donor among the 350 or so seronegative members of the cohort. A peripheral blood sample was provided by each donor, and peripheral blood mononuclear cells were used for TCR beta sequencing. The Qiagen DNeasy Blood Extraction Kit was used to extract genomic DNA from the blood cell samples. The library was built by means of the immunoSEQ multiplex PCR assay. The multiplex PCR relied on a mix of 60 forward primers for TCR Vbeta segments and 13 reverse primers for TCR Jbeta segments. Amplification of the CDR3 region of rearranged TCR beta genes was performed with a multiplex PCR assay on genomic DNA. Amplified TCR beta libraries were sequenced as 87-base-pair reads on the Illumina HiSeq System. The study's own analysis went as follows. In a later analysis, 80 million or so unique TCR beta chains were counted across the roughly 700 repertoires, and about 10 million of these chains were shared by at least two donors. To remove PCR and sequencing errors, raw reads were error-corrected and collapsed into unique sequences using a nearest-neighbor algorithm that merged closely related sequences. Alignment of CDR3 sequences to IMGT reference sequences was used to assign V, D and J gene segments. For a sequence to be retained, at least a six-nucleotide match to both a V gene segment and a J gene segment was required. Rearrangements were classified as productive when the CDR3 lacked stop codons and remained in frame with V and J, and all other rearrangements were classified as non-productive. Following IMGT convention, CDR3 was defined as the stretch from the second conserved V-encoded cysteine up to the conserved J-encoded phenylalanine. The earlier analysis of about 500 of the donors excluded sequences that lacked an unambiguous match to a single V gene segment. In an earlier analysis of 587 of the donors, a V segment was called functional when productive rearrangements were above 56.7%, and segregating when the standard deviation between donors exceeded 5%. A statistical classification framework was developed to diagnose cytomegalovirus status using the catalog of TCR beta chain sequences. A later analysis assigned V and J genes by comparing TCR nucleotide sequences with IMGT/GENE-DB human TR gene sequences. The TCRdist pipeline was used in a later analysis to assign CDR3 sequences and most-parsimonious VDJ recombination scenarios. A later analysis defined each TCR beta chain by its CDR3 amino acid sequence plus V-gene family, and excluded reads lacking a unique V-gene family. A later analysis removed several hundred highly shared, low-generation-probability nucleotide sequences to deal with suspected cross-contamination and a sequencing artifact. In a later analysis, a clonal expansion index was calculated for each public chain from normalized within-repertoire ranks of inferred template counts. Generation probabilities in a later analysis came from a VDJ recombination model fitted to out-of-frame rearrangements, and those results were checked against IGoR. Hypergeometric tests were used in a later analysis to score TCR-TCR, TCR-HLA and TCR-CMV co-occurrence, with a repertoire-size bias correction applied to the TCR pairs. In a later analysis, false discovery rates were estimated by permuting HLA or CMV assignments 20 times. A later analysis grouped co-occurring TCRs with DBSCAN, adding TCRdist sequence similarity when clustering within HLA-allele-positive subsets. Repertoires with fewer than 30,000 or more than 120,000 public chains, plus five repertoires with anomalous nucleotide sharing, were excluded from co-occurrence clustering. TCRdb took over this immuneACCESS table, retaining in-frame rearrangements with V and J assigned. Such tables are incomplete; in checked studies, under half of the missing clones stem from an unresolved V gene, and the remainder is unexplained. V and J calls and clone size are as listed in that table; D and trimming were resolved from the DNA. Here the sample has about 130,000 clones; about four fifths occur a single time. Jointly, the top ten make up about 0.63% of the sample.

Beyond this particular receptor, the publication reports: Cytomegalovirus status was reported to be diagnosed by the classifier with high specificity and sensitivity in both the original and validation cohorts. A few of the identified cytomegalovirus-associated TCR beta chains were confirmed in vitro to be specific for cytomegalovirus antigens. The study listed around 160 TCR beta chains as associated with cytomegalovirus. An association between a missense DCLRE1C variant and V-gene and J-gene trimming of TCR beta chains was found in a later genetic analysis and replicated in an independent cohort. Linkage disequilibrium might explain the correlated functional status among segregating V segments, but an unknown experimental factor could not be excluded. Some IMGT-functional V segments, including TRBV6-2 and TRBV6-3, could not be told apart with the 87-base-pair reads, so those segments were excluded. The earlier analysis of a few hundred of the donors excluded roughly 17 rarely observed V segments, including chromosome 9 orphons, because counts were too low. A group of highly shared sequence variants was considered likely to be a technical artifact of the sequencing pipeline. According to a later analysis, most CMV-associated TCR beta chains appeared to be HLA-restricted, and the HLA associations seemed to be driven largely by CMV exposure. HLA typing was unavailable for some donors at each locus, so association tests used only the typed subset. Strong co-occurrence of HLA alleles, especially DR and DQ, made assigning TCR associations to individual alleles difficult. In an earlier analysis of about 550 of the donors, most TCR beta V segments were observed in productive rearrangements about 90% or about 30% of the time, broadly matching IMGT annotations. Across donors, most TCR sequences were observed very rarely, whereas some public TCRs were present in many individuals. In a later analysis, the rate of TCR association differed among HLA loci, with DRB1 alleles having the most associated TCRs and HLA-C alleles having the fewest. Immune exposure information for the cohort was limited to CMV serostatus. According to a later analysis, parvovirus B19, influenza, CMV and Epstein-Barr virus appeared linked to several top co-occurrence clusters. Compared with equally common non-associated chains, HLA-associated TCR beta chains in a later analysis were more clonally expanded and had lower generation probabilities. At a false discovery rate of 0.05, a later analysis linked about 17,000 TCR beta sequences to specific HLA alleles. In a later genetic analysis, fewer N-insertions in productive TCRs were reported among donors in an Asian-associated ancestry cluster than the roughly 640-donor mean. It was suggested by the authors that the approach could potentially be generalized to other disease states and immunological phenotypes. Only TCR beta chains were sequenced in this cohort, and the absence of alpha or paired-chain data limited detectable features. A further reported finding was that TCR beta sequences accurately predicted the HLA-A and HLA-B alleles for most subjects in the first cohort. The presence/absence analyses assumed that sequencing depth was roughly uniform across donors, and that assumption may not be true.

V lost 6 bases and J lost 15 bases, and the count of bases not matched to a germline gene is 14. From the germline V gene, CDR1 is MNHEY and CDR2 is SVGAGI. Measured from the cysteine to the phenylalanine, the CDR3 is 14 residues long. Of the read, only the CDR3 DNA is kept; its 42 bases are in frame from base 1. Of note for this clone: Its specific antigen is unknown. No much larger clonotype is one base removed from it; base qualities were not supplied.

The rearranged chain carries TRBV6-5 and TRBJ1-5; 10 middle bases align to TRBD1. Sequencing was done on a sample of PBMCs. The TCR sequence derives from a man younger than 35 in good health and CMV-seronegative. In nucleotide form, the sequence is TGTGCCAGCAGCCCGACAGGGGGCGCCCCCCCCATGCATTTT. Translated, this gives CASSPTGGAPPMHF.